One sample yielded the 11 T cell receptor beta chains listed below, sequenced in a study of T cells in Graves' hyperthyroidism and ophthalmopathy. RNA transcripts gave rise to amplified TCR beta CDR3 regions. HTBI primers were used for first-round RT-PCR of the TCR CDR3. In TCRdb, the multiplex PCR reads were re-called with MiXCR into one record per CDR3 protein. The data contain about half a million distinct CDR3 sequences, around a quarter of them singletons. Input material: blood. These receptors were collected from a woman in her twenties or thirties with Graves' ophthalmopathy.

This clonotype was counted at least ten times. This chain links TRBV6-2 or TRBV6-3 with TRBJ2-7, with D uncertain. Trimming pared 5 bases from V and 3 bases from J, leaving 8 bases between. The CDR3 spans 12 residues. The V gene's germline CDR1 is MNHEY and CDR2 SVGEGT. CDR3 sequence: CASSDNLYEQYF. CDR3 in DNA: TGTGCCAGCAGTGACAACCTCTACGAGCAGTACTTC.

In this sample, this clonotype turned up many times. V and J are TRBV6-1 and TRBJ1-1; no reliable D call. Germline V lookup: CDR1 MNHNS, CDR2 SASEGT. CDR3 size: 13 residues. Trimming took 6 bases from V and 7 from J, leaving 15 bases between them. DNA of the CDR3: TGTGCCAGCAGCACTCCTACAGAGATTGAAGCTTTCTTT. Its protein product is CASSTPTEIEAFF.

This clonotype was observed at least ten times. The chain combines TRBV6-1 with TRBJ2-7; 10 nucleotides agree with TRBD1. This CDR3 region has 18 residues. J lost 2 bases, V lost 4 bases, and 14 bases had no gene match. CDR1 and CDR2 from the germline V gene are MNHNS and SASEGT. CDR3 amino acids: CASSVRDRGFMLTYEQYF. DNA of the CDR3: TGTGCCAGCAGTGTACGGGACAGGGGATTCATGCTAACCTACGAGCAGTACTTC.

At least ten counts were recorded for this clonotype. V usage is TRBV24-1 and J usage is TRBJ2-5; the match to TRBD1 covers 8 bases. This CDR3 is 17 amino acids long. Germline V lookup: CDR1 KGHDR, CDR2 SFDVKD. V lost 3 bases to trimming and J lost 4 bases; unmatched junction nucleotides: 12. The CDR3 region has the DNA TGTGCCACCAGTGATCACATCGGACAGGGAACGGGAGAGACCCAGTACTTC. Its protein product is CATSDHIGQGTGETQYF.

This clonotype occurred many times. CDR3 in DNA: TGTGCCAGCAGTGGGGGTGCCGTCTGGGATGGCTACACCTTC. This translates into CASSGGAVWDGYTF. The chain employs TRBV2 and TRBJ1-2; D unresolved. There are 14 residues in the CDR3. Germline V CDR1 and CDR2: SNHLY, FYNNEI. V was clipped by 4 bases and J by 6 bases, with 15 bases between them.

The gene calls are TRBV11-2 and TRBJ2-2; D possibly matches TRBD1 or TRBD2 (5 bases each). V was pared by 2 bases and J by 2 bases, with 12 bases between. The CDR3 has 16 amino acids. Germline loops: CDR1 SGHAT, CDR2 FQNNGV. The CDR3 sequence is CASSLRGLANTGELFF. The DNA of the CDR3 is TGTGCCAGCAGCTTAAGGGGTCTAGCCAACACCGGGGAGCTGTTTTTT.

This clonotype came up many times. Here the CDR3 DNA reads TGCGCCAGCAGCCAAGGATCTATCGCAGTCTATGGCTACACCTTC. Translation gives CASSQGSIAVYGYTF. The chain recombines TRBV4-1 with TRBJ1-2; no reliable D call. CDR3 length: 15 residues. Germline CDR1 and CDR2: MGHRA and YSYEKL. V was trimmed by 1 base and J by 4 bases, leaving 13 bases between them.

V and J are TRBV28 and TRBJ1-2, with TRBD1 matching 7 bases. Germline trimming cut 10 bases from V and 5 bases from J; bases unmatched to any gene: 16. The length of the CDR3 is 15 residues. From germline, CDR1 is MDHEN and CDR2 SYDVKM. This chain's CDR3 is CATLQGEGSRYGYTF. The CDR3 DNA follows: TGTGCCACGCTCCAGGGGGAGGGGAGTAGGTATGGCTACACCTTC.

The chain recombines TRBV20-1 with TRBJ1-2; TRBD1 is a possible D gene (6 bases). V lost 6 bases and J lost 6, with 26 bases in between. CDR1 is DFQATT and CDR2 is SNEGSKA in the germline V gene (reference sequence). This CDR3 contains 16 residues. The CDR3 DNA reads as TGCAGTGCCATTTACCTCAGGGGTGTAAAGAACGATGGCTACACCTTC. This codes for CSAIYLRGVKNDGYTF.

In its sample, this clonotype was seen a few times. The chain combines TRBV12-3 or TRBV12-4 with TRBJ1-1; D is undetermined. This CDR3 region has 12 residues. V gave up 6 bases and J gave up 1 base, with 6 bases separating them. The chain's CDR3 is CASRRRNTEAFF. The CDR3 bases are TGTGCCAGCAGACGGAGGAACACTGAAGCTTTCTTT.

At least ten counts were recorded for this clonotype. The chain uses TRBV11-2 and TRBJ1-1; 11 bases are a match to TRBD1. CDR3 length: 15 residues. V shed 3 bases, J shed 11 bases, and the junction held 11 bases outside the gene matches. CDR1 is SGHAT, CDR2 FQNNGV, per germline. The CDR3 here is CASSFGQGATQSAFF. As DNA, the CDR3 is TGTGCCAGCAGCTTCGGACAGGGGGCGACTCAGTCGGCTTTCTTT.